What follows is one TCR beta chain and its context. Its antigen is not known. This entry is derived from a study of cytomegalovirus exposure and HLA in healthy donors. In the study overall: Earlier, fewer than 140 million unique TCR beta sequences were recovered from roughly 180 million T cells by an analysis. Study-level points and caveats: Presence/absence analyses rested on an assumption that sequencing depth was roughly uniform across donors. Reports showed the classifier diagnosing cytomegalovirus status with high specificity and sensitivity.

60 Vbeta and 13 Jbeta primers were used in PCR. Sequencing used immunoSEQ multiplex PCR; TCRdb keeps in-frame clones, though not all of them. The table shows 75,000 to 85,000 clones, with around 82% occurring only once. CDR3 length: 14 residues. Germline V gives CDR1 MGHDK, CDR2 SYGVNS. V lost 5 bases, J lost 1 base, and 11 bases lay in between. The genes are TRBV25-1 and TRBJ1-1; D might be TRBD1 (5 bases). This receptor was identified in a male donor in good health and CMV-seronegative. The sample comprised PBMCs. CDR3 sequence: CASSTRQTNTEAFF. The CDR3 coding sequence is TGTGCCAGCAGTACTCGACAGACGAACACTGAAGCTTTCTTT.